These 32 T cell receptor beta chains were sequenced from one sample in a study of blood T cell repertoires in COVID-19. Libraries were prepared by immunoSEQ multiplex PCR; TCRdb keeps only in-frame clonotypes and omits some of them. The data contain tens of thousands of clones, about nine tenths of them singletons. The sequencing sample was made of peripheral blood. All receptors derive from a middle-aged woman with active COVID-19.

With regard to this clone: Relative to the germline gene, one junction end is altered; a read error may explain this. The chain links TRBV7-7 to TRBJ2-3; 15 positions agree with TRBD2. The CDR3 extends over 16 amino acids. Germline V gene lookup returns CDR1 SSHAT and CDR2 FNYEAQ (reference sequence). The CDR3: CASSFGTSGGMDTQYF. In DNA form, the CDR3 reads TGTGCTAGCAGCTTCGGGACTAGCGGGGGGATGGATACGCAGTATTTT.

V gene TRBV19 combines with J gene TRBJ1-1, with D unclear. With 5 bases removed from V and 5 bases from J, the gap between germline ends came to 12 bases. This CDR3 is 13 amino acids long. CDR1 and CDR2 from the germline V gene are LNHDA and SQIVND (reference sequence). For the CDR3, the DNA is TGTGCCAGTAGTCCCGAAACGAGGACTGAAGCTTTCTTT. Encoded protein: CASSPETRTEAFF. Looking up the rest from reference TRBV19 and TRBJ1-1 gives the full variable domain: DGGITQSPKYLFRKEGQNVTLSCEQNLNHDAMYWYRQDPGQGLRLIYYSQIVNDFQKGDIAEGYSVSREKKESFPLTVTSAQKNPTAFYLCASSPETRTEAFFGQGTRLTVV.

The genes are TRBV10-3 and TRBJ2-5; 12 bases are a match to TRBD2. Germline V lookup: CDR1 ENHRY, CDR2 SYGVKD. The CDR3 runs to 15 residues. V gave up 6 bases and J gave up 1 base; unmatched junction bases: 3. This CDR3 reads CAISRTSGVQETQYF. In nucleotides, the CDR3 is TGTGCCATCAGCCGGACTAGCGGGGTCCAAGAGACCCAGTACTTC.

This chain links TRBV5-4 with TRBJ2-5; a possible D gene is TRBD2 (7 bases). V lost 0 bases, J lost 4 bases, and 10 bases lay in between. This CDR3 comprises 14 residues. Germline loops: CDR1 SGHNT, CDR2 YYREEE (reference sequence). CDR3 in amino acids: CASSLAGGGETQYF. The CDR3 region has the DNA TGTGCCAGCAGCTTGGCGGGGGGCGGAGAGACCCAGTACTTC.

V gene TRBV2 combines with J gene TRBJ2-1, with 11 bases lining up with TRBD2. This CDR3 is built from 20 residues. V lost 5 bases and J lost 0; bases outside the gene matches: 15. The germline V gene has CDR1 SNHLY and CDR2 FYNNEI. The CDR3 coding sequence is TGTGCCAGCAGTACTAACCGAGGGACTAGCGGATTAAGCTCCTACAATGAGCAGTTCTTC. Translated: CASSTNRGTSGLSSYNEQFF. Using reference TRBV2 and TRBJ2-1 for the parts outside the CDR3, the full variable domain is EPEVTQTPSHQVTQMGQEVILRCVPISNHLYFYWYRQILGQKVEFLVSFYNNEISEKSEIFDDQFSVERPDGSNFTLKIRSTKLEDSAMYFCASSTNRGTSGLSSYNEQFFGPGTRLTVL.

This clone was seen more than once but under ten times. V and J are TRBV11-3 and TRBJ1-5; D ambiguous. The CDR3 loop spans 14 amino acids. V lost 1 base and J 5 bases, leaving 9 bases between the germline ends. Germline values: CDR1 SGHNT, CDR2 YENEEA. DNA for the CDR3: TGTGCCAGCAGCTTAGGAGGGAGCGATCAGCCCCAGCATTTT. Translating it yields CASSLGGSDQPQHF.

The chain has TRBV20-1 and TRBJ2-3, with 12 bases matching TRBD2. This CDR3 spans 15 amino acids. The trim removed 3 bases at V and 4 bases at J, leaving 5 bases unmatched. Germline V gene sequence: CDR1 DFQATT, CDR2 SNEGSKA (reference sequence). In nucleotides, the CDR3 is TGCAGTGCTAGTTCGCCTAGCGGGGGGGCAGATACGCAGTATTTT. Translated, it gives CSASSPSGGADTQYF.

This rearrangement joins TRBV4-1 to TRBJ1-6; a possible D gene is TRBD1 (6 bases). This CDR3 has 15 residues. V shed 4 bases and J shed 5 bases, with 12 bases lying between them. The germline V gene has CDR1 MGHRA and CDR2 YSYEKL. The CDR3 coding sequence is TGCGCCAGCAGCCTGGGACATACCGATAATTCACCCCTCCACTTT. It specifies CASSLGHTDNSPLHF.

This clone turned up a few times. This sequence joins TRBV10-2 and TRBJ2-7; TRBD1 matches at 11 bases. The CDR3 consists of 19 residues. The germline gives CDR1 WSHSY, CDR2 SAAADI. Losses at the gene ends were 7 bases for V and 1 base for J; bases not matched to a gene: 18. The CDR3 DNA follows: TGCGCCAGCATCCAGGGGGACAGGGGGACCGCACTAAGATCCTACGAGCAGTACTTC. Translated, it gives CASIQGDRGTALRSYEQYF.

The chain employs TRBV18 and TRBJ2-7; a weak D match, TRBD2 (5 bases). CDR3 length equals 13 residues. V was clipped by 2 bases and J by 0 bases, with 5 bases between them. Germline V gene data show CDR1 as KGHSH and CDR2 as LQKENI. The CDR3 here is CASSPGSSYEQYF. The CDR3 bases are TGTGCCAGCTCACCAGGGAGCTCCTACGAGCAGTACTTC.

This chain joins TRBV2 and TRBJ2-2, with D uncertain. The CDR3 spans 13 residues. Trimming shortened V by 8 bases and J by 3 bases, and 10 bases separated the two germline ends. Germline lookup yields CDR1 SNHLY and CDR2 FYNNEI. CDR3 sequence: CASANYDTGELFF. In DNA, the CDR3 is TGTGCCAGCGCGAACTACGACACCGGGGAGCTGTTTTTT.

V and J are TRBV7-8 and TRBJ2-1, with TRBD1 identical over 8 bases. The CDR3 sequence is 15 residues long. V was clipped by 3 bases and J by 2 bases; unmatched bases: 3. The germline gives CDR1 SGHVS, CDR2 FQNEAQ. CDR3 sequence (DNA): TGTGCCAGCAGCTTCGGGACAGGCACCTACAATGAGCAGTTCTTC. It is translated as CASSFGTGTYNEQFF.

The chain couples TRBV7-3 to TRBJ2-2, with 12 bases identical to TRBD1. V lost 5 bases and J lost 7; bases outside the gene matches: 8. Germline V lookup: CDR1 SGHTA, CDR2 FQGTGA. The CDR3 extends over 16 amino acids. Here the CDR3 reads CASSPRDRGRDGELFF. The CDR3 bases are TGTGCCAGCAGCCCACGGGACAGGGGGCGAGACGGGGAGCTGTTTTTT.

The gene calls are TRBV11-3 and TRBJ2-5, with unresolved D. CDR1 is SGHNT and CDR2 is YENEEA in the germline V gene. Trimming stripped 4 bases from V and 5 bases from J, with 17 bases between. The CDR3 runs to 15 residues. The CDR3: CASSSRTGGRETQYF. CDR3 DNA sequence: TGTGCCAGCAGCTCCCGTACGGGTGGAAGGGAGACCCAGTACTTC.

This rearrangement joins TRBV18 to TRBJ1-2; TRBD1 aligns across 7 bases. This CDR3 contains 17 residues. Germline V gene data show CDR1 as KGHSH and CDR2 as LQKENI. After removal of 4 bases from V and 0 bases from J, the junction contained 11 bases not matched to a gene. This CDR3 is CASSREPGTVANYGYTF. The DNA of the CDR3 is TGTGCCAGCTCACGTGAACCCGGGACAGTAGCTAACTATGGCTACACCTTC. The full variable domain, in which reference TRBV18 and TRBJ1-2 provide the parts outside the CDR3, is NAGVMQNPRHLVRRRGQEARLRCSPMKGHSHVYWYRQLPEEGLKFMVYLQKENIIDESGMPKERFSAEFPKEGPSILRIQQVVRGDSAAYFCASSREPGTVANYGYTFGSGTRLTVV.

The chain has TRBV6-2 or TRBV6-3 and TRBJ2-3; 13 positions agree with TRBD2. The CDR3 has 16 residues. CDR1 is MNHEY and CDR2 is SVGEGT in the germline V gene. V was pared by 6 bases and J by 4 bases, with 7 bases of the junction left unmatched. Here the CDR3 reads CASSRTSGGAPDTQYF. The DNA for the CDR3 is TGTGCCAGCAGCCGAACTAGCGGGGGGGCCCCAGATACGCAGTATTTT.

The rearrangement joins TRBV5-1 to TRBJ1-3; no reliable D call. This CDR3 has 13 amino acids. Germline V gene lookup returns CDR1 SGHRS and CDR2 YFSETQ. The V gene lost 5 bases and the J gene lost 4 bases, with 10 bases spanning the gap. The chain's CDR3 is CASRRPEGNTIYF. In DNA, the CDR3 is TGCGCCAGCAGGCGGCCCGAGGGAAACACCATATATTTT.

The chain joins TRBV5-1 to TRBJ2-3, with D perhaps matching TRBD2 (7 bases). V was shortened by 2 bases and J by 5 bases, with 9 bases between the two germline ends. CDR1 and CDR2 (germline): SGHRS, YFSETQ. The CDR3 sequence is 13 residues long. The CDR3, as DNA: TGCGCCAGCAGCTTCGGGGGGCAAGATACGCAGTATTTT. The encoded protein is CASSFGGQDTQYF.

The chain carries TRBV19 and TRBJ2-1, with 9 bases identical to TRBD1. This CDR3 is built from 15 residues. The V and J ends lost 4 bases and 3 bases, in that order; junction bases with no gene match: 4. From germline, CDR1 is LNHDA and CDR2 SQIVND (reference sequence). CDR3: CASSTGQGGYNEQFF. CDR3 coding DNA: TGTGCCAGTAGTACGGGACAGGGAGGCTACAATGAGCAGTTCTTC.

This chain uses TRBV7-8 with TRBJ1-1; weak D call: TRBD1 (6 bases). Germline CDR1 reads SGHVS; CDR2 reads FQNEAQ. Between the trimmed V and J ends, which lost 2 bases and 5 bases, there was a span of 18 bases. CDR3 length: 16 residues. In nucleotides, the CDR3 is TGTGCCAGCAGCTTACGTCGGGCAGGGGTGGGAACTGAAGCTTTCTTT. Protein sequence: CASSLRRAGVGTEAFF.

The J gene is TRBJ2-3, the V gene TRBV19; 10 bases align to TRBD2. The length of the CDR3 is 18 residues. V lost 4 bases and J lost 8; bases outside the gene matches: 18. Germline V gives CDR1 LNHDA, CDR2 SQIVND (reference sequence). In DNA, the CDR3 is TGTGCCAGTAGTACCGGGCTAGCGGGGGCCTCCGAATATGGTACGCAGTATTTT. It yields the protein CASSTGLAGASEYGTQYF. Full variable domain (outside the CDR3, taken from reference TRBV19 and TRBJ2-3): DGGITQSPKYLFRKEGQNVTLSCEQNLNHDAMYWYRQDPGQGLRLIYYSQIVNDFQKGDIAEGYSVSREKKESFPLTVTSAQKNPTAFYLCASSTGLAGASEYGTQYFGPGTRLTVL.

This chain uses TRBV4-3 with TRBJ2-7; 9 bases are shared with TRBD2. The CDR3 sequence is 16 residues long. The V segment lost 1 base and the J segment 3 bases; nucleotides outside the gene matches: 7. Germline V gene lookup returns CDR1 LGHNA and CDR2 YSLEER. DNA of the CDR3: TGCGCCAGCAGCCAAGGGGCTAGCGGGGTTTACTACGAGCAGTACTTC. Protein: CASSQGASGVYYEQYF.

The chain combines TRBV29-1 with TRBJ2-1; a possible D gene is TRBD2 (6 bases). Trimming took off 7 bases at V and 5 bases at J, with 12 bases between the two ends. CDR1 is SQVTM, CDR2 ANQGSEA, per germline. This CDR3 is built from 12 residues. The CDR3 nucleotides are TGCAGCGCCGCGGGGCCAGACAATGAGCAGTTCTTC. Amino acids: CSAAGPDNEQFF.

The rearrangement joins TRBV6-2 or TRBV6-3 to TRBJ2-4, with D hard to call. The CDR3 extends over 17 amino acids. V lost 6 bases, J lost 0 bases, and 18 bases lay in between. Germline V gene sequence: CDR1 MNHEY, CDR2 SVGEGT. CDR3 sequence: CASSPVWQTLAKNIQYF. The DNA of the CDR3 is TGTGCCAGCAGCCCTGTGTGGCAAACGCTAGCCAAAAACATTCAGTACTTC.

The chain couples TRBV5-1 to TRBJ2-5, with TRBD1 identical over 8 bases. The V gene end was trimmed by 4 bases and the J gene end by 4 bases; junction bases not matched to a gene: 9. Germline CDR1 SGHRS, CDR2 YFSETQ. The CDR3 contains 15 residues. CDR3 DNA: TGCGCCAGCAGCGAAGGGACAGGATCCCCAGAGACCCAGTACTTC. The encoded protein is CASSEGTGSPETQYF.

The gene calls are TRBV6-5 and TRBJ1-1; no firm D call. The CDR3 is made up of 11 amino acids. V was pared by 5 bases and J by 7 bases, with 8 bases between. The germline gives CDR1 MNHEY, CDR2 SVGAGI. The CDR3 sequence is CASSLGFEAFF. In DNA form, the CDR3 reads TGTGCCAGCAGTCTGGGCTTTGAAGCTTTCTTT.

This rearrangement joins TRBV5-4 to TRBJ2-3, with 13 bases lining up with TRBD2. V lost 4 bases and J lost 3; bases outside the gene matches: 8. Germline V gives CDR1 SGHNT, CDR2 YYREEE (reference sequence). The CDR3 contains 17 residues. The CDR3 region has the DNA TGTGCCAGCAGCCAATTGGGACTAGCGGGGTCGACAGATACGCAGTATTTT. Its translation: CASSQLGLAGSTDTQYF.

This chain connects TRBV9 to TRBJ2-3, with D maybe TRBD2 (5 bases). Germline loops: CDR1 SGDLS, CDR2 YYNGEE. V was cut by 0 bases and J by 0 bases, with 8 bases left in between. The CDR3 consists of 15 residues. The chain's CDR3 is CASSVAPGSTDTQYF. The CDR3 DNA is TGTGCCAGCAGCGTAGCCCCGGGGAGCACAGATACGCAGTATTTT.

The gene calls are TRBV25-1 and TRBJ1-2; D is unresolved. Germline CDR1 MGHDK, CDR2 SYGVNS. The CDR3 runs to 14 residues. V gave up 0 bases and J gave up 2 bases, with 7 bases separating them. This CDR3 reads CASSEYAENYGYTF. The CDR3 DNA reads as TGTGCCAGCAGTGAATATGCGGAGAACTATGGCTACACCTTC.

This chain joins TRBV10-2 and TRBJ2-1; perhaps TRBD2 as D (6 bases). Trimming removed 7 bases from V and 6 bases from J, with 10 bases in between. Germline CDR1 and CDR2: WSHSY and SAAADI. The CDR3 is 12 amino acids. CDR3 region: CASTGEGNEQFF. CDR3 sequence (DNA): TGCGCCAGCACGGGGGAAGGCAATGAGCAGTTCTTC.

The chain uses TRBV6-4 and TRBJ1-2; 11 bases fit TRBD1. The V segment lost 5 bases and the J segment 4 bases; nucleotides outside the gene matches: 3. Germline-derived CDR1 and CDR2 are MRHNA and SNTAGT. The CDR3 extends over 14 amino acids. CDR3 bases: TGTGCCAGCAGTCCGGGACAGGGGGTCTATGGCTACACCTTC. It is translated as CASSPGQGVYGYTF.

In nucleotides, the CDR3 is TGCAGCGTTGAGGCAGGGGACGGCTACACCTTC. Encoded protein: CSVEAGDGYTF. The gene calls are TRBV29-1 and TRBJ1-2; D may be TRBD1 (6 bases). The CDR3 is 11 amino acids. Between the trimmed V and J ends, which lost 3 bases and 8 bases, there was a span of 10 bases. Looked up from germline, CDR1 is SQVTM and CDR2 is ANQGSEA. Drawing the rest from reference TRBV29-1 and TRBJ1-2, the complete variable domain is SAVISQKPSRDICQRGTSLTIQCQVDSQVTMMFWYRQQPGQSLTLIATANQGSEATYESGFVIDKFPISRPNLTFSTLTVSNMSPEDSSIYLCSVEAGDGYTFGSGTRLTVV.